This TCR beta chain was obtained from a study of shared clonotypes between healthy human individuals. Study results and caveats: Although depth was large, rarefaction showed that sequencing of the sorted subsets was incomplete. Clonotype sharing levels among donors were expected to vary with sequencing depth. In having few donors, the study represented limited genetic and exposure-history diversity.

Assay: immunoSEQ multiplex PCR; the TCRdb copy retains only in-frame clones and omits some. Of roughly 1 million clones listed, about 75% are singletons. A note on this clone: Its antigen is undetermined.

Sample: memory CD4+ T cells sorted from blood. Subset denoted: CD45RA-negative fraction. The TCR originated in a man aged 18 to 29 in good health.

CDR3 sequence reads: CASSLEVGRGYEQYF. DNA of the CDR3: TGTGCCAGCAGCTTAGAGGTGGGACGTGGCTACGAGCAGTACTTC. The chain employs TRBV11-2 and TRBJ2-7; D assignment may be TRBD1 or TRBD2 (5 bases each). The CDR3 totals 15 residues. Germline CDR1 SGHAT, CDR2 FQNNGV. Trimming removed 0 bases from V and 3 bases from J, with 12 bases in between.